A single sample is the source of the 21 T cell receptor beta chains below, sequenced in a study of cytomegalovirus exposure and HLA in healthy donors. The PCR was carried out with 60 Vbeta primers and 13 Jbeta primers. TCRdb keeps only in-frame clones here, not all; method: immunoSEQ multiplex PCR. The table includes 150,000 to 200,000 clones, around 81% detected once. Sequenced: PBMCs. The source is a woman in her twenties or thirties in good health and CMV-seronegative.

This clone showed up just once. The V gene is TRBV4-3, the J gene TRBJ1-3; D gene uncertain. Trimming removed 0 bases at V and 0 bases at J, with 12 bases between. This CDR3 contains 17 residues. Germline V lookup: CDR1 LGHNA, CDR2 YSLEER. The CDR3 loop reads CASSQDSGRSSGNTIYF. In DNA, the CDR3 is TGCGCCAGCAGCCAAGATAGTGGCAGGTCCTCTGGAAACACCATATATTTT.

J is TRBJ2-7 and V is TRBV27; D possibly corresponds to TRBD2 (6 bases). The CDR3 extends over 14 amino acids. Germline CDR1 and CDR2: MNHEY and SMNVEV (reference sequence). Trimming removed 3 bases from V and 0 bases from J, with 9 bases in between. The CDR3 nucleotides are TGTGCCAGCAGTTTGGCGGGGAGCTCCTACGAGCAGTACTTC. It encodes CASSLAGSSYEQYF.

The CDR3 DNA sequence: TGTGCCAGCAGCTCCGGCACAGATACGCAGTATTTT. Amino acids: CASSSGTDTQYF. V is TRBV7-2 and J is TRBJ2-3; no definite D call. Germline CDR1 and CDR2: SGHTA and FQGNSA. The CDR3 totals 12 residues. Between the trimmed V and J ends, which lost 4 bases and 1 base, there was a span of 3 bases. Together with reference TRBV7-2 and TRBJ2-3, the CDR3 gives the full variable domain: GAGVSQSPSNKVTEKGKDVELRCDPISGHTALYWYRQSLGQGLEFLIYFQGNSAPDKSGLPSDRFSAERTGGSVSTLTIQRTQQEDSAVYLCASSSGTDTQYFGPGTRLTVL.

The genes are TRBV4-3 and TRBJ2-7; TRBD1 is a possible D gene (5 bases). Germline CDR1 LGHNA, CDR2 YSLEER. Deletions cut 0 bases from V and 0 bases from J, with 12 bases between. The CDR3 totals 16 residues. CDR3 loop: CASSQEVDRYSYEQYF. The CDR3 DNA sequence: TGCGCCAGCAGCCAAGAGGTCGACAGATACTCCTACGAGCAGTACTTC.

The chain combines TRBV19 with TRBJ1-4; tentative D call: TRBD1 (5 bases). In germline, CDR1 is LNHDA, CDR2 SQIVND (reference sequence). Trimming stripped 0 bases from V and 5 bases from J, with 13 bases between. The length of the CDR3 is 16 residues. The chain's CDR3 is CASSIELGRTNEKLFF. DNA for the CDR3: TGTGCCAGTAGTATAGAACTGGGGCGGACCAATGAAAAACTGTTTTTT. Looking up the rest from reference TRBV19 and TRBJ1-4 gives the full variable domain: DGGITQSPKYLFRKEGQNVTLSCEQNLNHDAMYWYRQDPGQGLRLIYYSQIVNDFQKGDIAEGYSVSREKKESFPLTVTSAQKNPTAFYLCASSIELGRTNEKLFFGSGTQLSVL.

The chain recombines TRBV6-1 with TRBJ2-4; the D gene is possibly TRBD1 (5 bases). The CDR3 loop spans 14 amino acids. Trimming left V 2 bases short and J 7 bases short, with 12 bases between. In germline, CDR1 is MNHNS, CDR2 SASEGT. CDR3 sequence: CASSETRTYNIQYF. Here the CDR3 DNA reads TGTGCCAGCAGTGAAACGAGGACATATAACATTCAGTACTTC.

The V and J genes are TRBV28 and TRBJ2-4; D perhaps matches TRBD2 (6 bases). Trimming removed 5 bases at V and 1 base at J, with 12 bases between. Germline V CDR1 and CDR2: MDHEN, SYDVKM. CDR3 size: 15 residues. The CDR3 sequence is CASSLGREAKNIQYF. In DNA, the CDR3 is TGTGCCAGCAGTCTCGGCCGGGAGGCCAAAAACATTCAGTACTTC.

The chain couples TRBV5-6 to TRBJ2-6; weak D call: TRBD1 (6 bases). Germline assignment: CDR1 SGHDT and CDR2 YYEEEE. There are 15 residues in the CDR3. Trimming stripped 5 bases from V and 3 bases from J, with 12 bases between. CDR3 nucleotides: TGTGCCAGCAGTGCCTCAGGGGTTGGGGCCAACGTCCTGACTTTC. Protein product: CASSASGVGANVLTF.

The chain recombines TRBV5-4 with TRBJ2-3; 7 bases match TRBD2. V was clipped by 3 bases and J by 0 bases; unmatched bases: 4. CDR1 is SGHNT and CDR2 is YYREEE in the germline V gene (reference sequence). The CDR3 has 15 amino acids. The CDR3 loop reads CASSSSSGSTDTQYF. Written as DNA, the CDR3 is TGTGCCAGCAGCTCCTCTAGCGGCAGCACAGATACGCAGTATTTT. The full variable domain, completed using reference TRBV5-4 and TRBJ2-3, is ETGVTQSPTHLIKTRGQQVTLRCSSQSGHNTVSWYQQALGQGPQFIFQYYREEENGRGNFPPRFSGLQFPNYSSELNVNALELDDSALYLCASSSSSGSTDTQYFGPGTRLTVL.

The chain carries TRBV9 and TRBJ1-1; the D gene is possibly TRBD1 (5 bases). This CDR3 spans 12 amino acids. The V and J ends lost 6 bases and 8 bases respectively, with 14 bases between them. Germline CDR1 SGDLS, CDR2 YYNGEE. DNA of the CDR3: TGTGCCAGCAAGGGACCGGGACTCGAAGCTTTCTTT. Translating gives CASKGPGLEAFF.

This sequence joins TRBV7-8 and TRBJ2-2; possibly TRBD2 for D (7 bases). Trimming shortened V by 1 base and J by 2 bases, and 11 bases separated the two germline ends. The CDR3 length is 16 residues. In germline, CDR1 is SGHVS, CDR2 FQNEAQ. The CDR3 loop is CASSLGRGPNTGELFF. CDR3 nucleotide sequence: TGTGCCAGCAGCTTAGGGCGGGGGCCTAACACCGGGGAGCTGTTTTTT.

The chain couples TRBV19 to TRBJ1-5, with a possible D match to TRBD1 (6 bases). This CDR3 region has 15 residues. Between the trimmed V and J ends, which lost 7 bases and 4 bases, there was a span of 17 bases. Germline V gene lookup returns CDR1 LNHDA and CDR2 SQIVND (reference sequence). In DNA form, the CDR3 reads TGTGCCAGTACCAATGGGGGCCGGGGTAATCAGCCCCAGCATTTT. Protein sequence: CASTNGGRGNQPQHF. The full variable domain, rest sourced from reference TRBV19 and TRBJ1-5, is DGGITQSPKYLFRKEGQNVTLSCEQNLNHDAMYWYRQDPGQGLRLIYYSQIVNDFQKGDIAEGYSVSREKKESFPLTVTSAQKNPTAFYLCASTNGGRGNQPQHFGDGTRLSIL.

The CDR3 loop reads CASSQDFERTEAFF. Written as DNA, the CDR3 is TGCGCCAGCAGCCAAGATTTCGAGCGAACTGAAGCTTTCTTT. The J gene is TRBJ1-1, the V gene TRBV4-1; D uncertain. The V gene lost 0 bases and the J gene lost 5 bases, with 10 bases spanning the gap. The CDR3 covers 14 residues. The germline gives CDR1 MGHRA, CDR2 YSYEKL.

The sample holds one count of this clone. No conserved phenylalanine or tryptophan is present at the end of the CDR3, so a read error is the likely explanation. The chain links TRBV5-1 to TRBJ1-2; D perhaps matches TRBD1 (5 bases). Germline V lookup: CDR1 SGHRS, CDR2 YFSETQ. The CDR3 spans 12 residues. The ends were cut back, 2 bases at V and 6 bases at J, with 8 bases in the middle. The CDR3 region is CASSFGGDGYTL. In nucleotides, the CDR3 is TGCGCCAGCAGCTTCGGGGGGGATGGCTACACCCTC.

CDR3 sequence (DNA): TGTGCCAGCAGTCCGGGACAGGGGGGCTACACCTTC. Translation: CASSPGQGGYTF. This sequence joins TRBV6-1 and TRBJ1-2; 10 bases agree with TRBD1. The ends lost 5 bases at V and 8 bases at J; junction bases unmatched: 2. Germline CDR1 is MNHNS and CDR2 is SASEGT. The CDR3 spans 12 residues.

The gene calls are TRBV5-1 and TRBJ1-2; 8 bases line up with TRBD1. V was pared by 5 bases and J by 2 bases, with 17 bases of the junction left unmatched. The V gene's germline CDR1 is SGHRS and CDR2 YFSETQ. The CDR3 has 18 residues. In DNA form, the CDR3 reads TGCGCCAGCAGTCCAACCGACAGGGGCGCTAGGTCCAACTATGGCTACACCTTC. Translated, it gives CASSPTDRGARSNYGYTF.

The rearrangement uses TRBV5-1 and TRBJ2-2; TRBD2 matches at 8 bases. Germline CDR1 and CDR2: SGHRS and YFSETQ. With V trimmed by 2 bases and J by 5 bases, 5 bases remained unmatched. The CDR3 totals 15 residues. For the CDR3, the DNA is TGCGCCAGCAGCTTCAATGCGGGAGGTACCGGGGAGCTGTTTTTT. This sequence encodes CASSFNAGGTGELFF.

The V and J genes are TRBV7-2 and TRBJ2-2; 10 bases agree with TRBD2. CDR1 and CDR2 (germline): SGHTA, FQGNSA. V trimming: 1 base; J trimming: 1 base; junction bases outside the gene matches: 6. CDR3 size: 18 residues. The CDR3 spells CASSLVGLASLNTGELFF. In nucleotides, the CDR3 is TGTGCCAGCAGCTTAGTGGGACTAGCGTCCTTGAACACCGGGGAGCTGTTTTTT.

The genes are TRBV5-5 and TRBJ2-7; maybe TRBD1 (5 bases). CDR1 and CDR2 from the germline V gene are SGHKS and YYEKEE (reference sequence). V dropped 4 bases and J dropped 0 bases, with 17 bases sitting between them. CDR3 length equals 16 residues. The CDR3 DNA reads as TGTGCCAGCAGCGTTAATCCCCAGGGCTACTCCTACGAGCAGTACTTC. This gives the protein CASSVNPQGYSYEQYF. Full variable domain (missing parts from reference TRBV5-5 and TRBJ2-7): DAGVTQSPTHLIKTRGQQVTLRCSPISGHKSVSWYQQVLGQGPQFIFQYYEKEERGRGNFPDRFSARQFPNYSSELNVNALLLGDSALYLCASSVNPQGYSYEQYFGPGTRLTVT.

The chain recombines TRBV7-8 with TRBJ2-3; D might be TRBD1 (5 bases). The V gene lost 4 bases and the J gene lost 1 base, with 15 bases spanning the gap. CDR3 length: 16 amino acids. Germline V gene lookup returns CDR1 SGHVS and CDR2 FQNEAQ. CDR3: CASSWASGLGTDTQYF. The CDR3 region has the DNA TGTGCCAGCAGCTGGGCCTCAGGGCTAGGCACAGATACGCAGTATTTT. The variable domain in full, completed from reference TRBV7-8 and TRBJ2-3, reads GAGVSQSPRYKVAKRGQDVALRCDPISGHVSLFWYQQALGQGPEFLTYFQNEAQLDKSGLPSDRFFAERPEGSVSTLKIQRTQQEDSAVYLCASSWASGLGTDTQYFGPGTRLTVL.

The chain is built from TRBV28 and TRBJ1-2, with unresolved D. Germline loops: CDR1 MDHEN, CDR2 SYDVKM. The CDR3 spans 12 residues. The V end lost 3 bases, the J end lost 4 bases, and 6 bases lay between the germline ends. CDR3 loop: CASSFAAYGYTF. DNA for the CDR3: TGTGCCAGCAGTTTTGCGGCCTATGGCTACACCTTC.